The next 6 T cell receptor beta chains were all read from a single sample in a study of T cells in localized non-small cell lung cancer (dated by TCRdb to the early 2020s). The library was prepared using the immunoSEQ multiplex PCR assay. TCRdb carries this immuneACCESS record with in-frame sequences only. Its versions omit some clonotypes, under half of them owing to an unresolved V gene in the studies checked, with the rest unexplained. Here the sample has around 41,000 clones; roughly 84% occur a single time. The top ten hold 6.5% to 10% of the sample. The starting material was PBMCs, obtained before any cancer treatment. The source of these receptors is a man between 40 and 70 years old with stage II lung adenocarcinoma.

This sequence joins TRBV5-5 and TRBJ2-3; tentative D call: TRBD2 (6 bases). The V end was cut by 3 bases, the J end by 5 bases, with 13 bases between. CDR1 is SGHKS and CDR2 is YYEKEE in the germline V gene (reference sequence). The CDR3 totals 14 residues. The CDR3 reads CASSSGLSGDTQYF. In DNA, the CDR3 is TGTGCCAGCAGCTCCGGACTAAGTGGAGATACGCAGTATTTT.

The V gene is TRBV29-1, the J gene TRBJ1-4, with D possibly being TRBD1 (5 bases). V was trimmed by 7 bases and J by 4 bases, leaving 13 bases between them. Germline V lookup: CDR1 SQVTM, CDR2 ANQGSEA. The CDR3 runs to 13 residues. The CDR3 here is CSAKPRGNEKLFF. CDR3 DNA: TGCAGCGCCAAACCAAGGGGTAATGAAAAACTGTTTTTT.

The rearrangement links TRBV25-1 to TRBJ2-1; 13 bases agree with TRBD2. This CDR3 has 18 residues. V shed 2 bases and J 0 bases; nucleotides not matched to a gene: 4. Looked up from germline, CDR1 is MGHDK and CDR2 is SYGVNS. CDR3 sequence (DNA): TGTGCCAGCAGTGAAACTAGCGGGGGGGCGAGCTCCTACAATGAGCAGTTCTTC. This translates into CASSETSGGASSYNEQFF.

The rearrangement uses TRBV6-6 and TRBJ1-2; TRBD1 matches at 7 bases. Germline CDR1 and CDR2: MNHNY and SVGAGI (reference sequence). Trimming cost V 2 bases and J 7 bases; bases outside gene matches: 7. The CDR3 has 14 amino acids. The CDR3 bases are TGTGCCAGCAGTTACCCAAGACAGGGAGGTGGCTACACCTTC. Protein sequence: CASSYPRQGGGYTF.

The rearrangement links TRBV4-3 to TRBJ1-5, with TRBD1 identical over 7 bases. From germline, CDR1 is LGHNA and CDR2 YSLEER. The V segment lost 4 bases and the J segment 3 bases; nucleotides outside the gene matches: 6. The CDR3 consists of 15 residues. The CDR3 coding sequence is TGCGCCAGCAGCCCCGGCAGGGGGAACAATCAGCCCCAGCATTTT. Translating gives CASSPGRGNNQPQHF.

This clone was found a few times. This sequence joins TRBV4-2 and TRBJ1-1, with a weak D call TRBD1 (5 bases). This CDR3 spans 17 amino acids. Germline CDR1 reads LGHNA; CDR2 reads YNFKEQ. V dropped 8 bases and J dropped 0 bases, with 22 bases sitting between them. The CDR3 sequence is CASGRDGEGAMNTEAFF. CDR3 sequence (DNA): TGTGCCAGCGGGAGGGACGGAGAAGGGGCAATGAACACTGAAGCTTTCTTT.